Presented here are 17 T cell receptor beta chains from one specimen sequenced in a study of T cell responses to AZD1222 COVID-19 vaccine. Repertoires were generated with immunoSEQ multiplex PCR, while TCRdb's copy carries only in-frame clones and drops some. The data hold 180,000 or so clones, with 85% to 95% observed a single time. The material sequenced was peripheral blood, taken 28 days after the second AZD1222 dose. These receptors all stem from an adult who received the AZD1222 COVID-19 vaccine.

V is TRBV7-9 and J is TRBJ1-3; D not certain. V was cut by 5 bases and J by 0 bases, with 23 bases left in between. The germline V gene encodes CDR1 SEHNR and CDR2 FQNEAQ (reference sequence). The CDR3 covers 19 residues. CDR3: CASSPKLRVSGSSGNTIYF. The CDR3 region has the DNA TGTGCCAGCAGCCCAAAACTTCGGGTGTCGGGCTCCTCTGGAAACACCATATATTTT.

The V call is TRBV6-5, the J call TRBJ2-1, with 8 bases lining up with TRBD1. V shed 6 bases and J 5 bases; nucleotides not matched to a gene: 3. There are 13 residues in the CDR3. Per the germline V gene, CDR1 is MNHEY and CDR2 is SVGAGI. The CDR3 coding sequence is TGTGCCAGCAGGGGGACAGGTAACAATGAGCAGTTCTTC. Encoded protein: CASRGTGNNEQFF.

The rearrangement joins TRBV6-5 to TRBJ2-7, with D perhaps being TRBD1 or TRBD2 (5 bases each). The germline CDR1 and CDR2 sequences are MNHEY and SVGAGI. This CDR3 is built from 13 residues. This CDR3 reads CASTGPGSYEQYF. Here the CDR3 DNA reads TGTGCGTCGACGGGGCCGGGCTCCTACGAGCAGTACTTC.

The table lists this clone with a count of one. The chain carries TRBV5-1 and TRBJ1-6; TRBD1 is a possible D gene (5 bases). The CDR3 consists of 13 residues. Germline loops: CDR1 SGHRS, CDR2 YFSETQ. The V end lost 4 bases, the J end lost 10 bases, and 12 bases lay between the germline ends. For the CDR3, the DNA is TGCGCCAGCAGCCGCGAGAGGGGCTCACCCCTCCACTTT. This translates into CASSRERGSPLHF. Drawing the rest from reference TRBV5-1 and TRBJ1-6, the complete variable domain is KAGVTQTPRYLIKTRGQQVTLSCSPISGHRSVSWYQQTPGQGLQFLFEYFSETQRNKGNFPGRFSGRQFSNSRSEMNVSTLELGDSALYLCASSRERGSPLHFGNGTRLTVT.

This clone was found once. The chain combines TRBV5-1 with TRBJ1-1; D ambiguous. The germline V and J ends were trimmed by 3 bases and 0 bases, with 12 bases remaining between them. Germline values: CDR1 SGHRS, CDR2 YFSETQ. The CDR3 sequence is 15 residues long. Here the CDR3 DNA reads TGCGCCAGCAGCTCCCGGACGGACTTGAACACTGAAGCTTTCTTT. As protein: CASSSRTDLNTEAFF.

This clone was recorded only once. The rearrangement uses TRBV19 and TRBJ1-1, with D possibly matching TRBD1 (5 bases). The CDR3 loop spans 16 amino acids. The V and J ends lost 5 bases and 1 base respectively, with 17 bases between them. The germline CDR1 and CDR2 sequences are LNHDA and SQIVND (reference sequence). This chain's CDR3 is CASSARGAIWNTEAFF. CDR3 nucleotide sequence: TGTGCCAGTAGTGCCCGCGGGGCCATTTGGAACACTGAAGCTTTCTTT.

This CDR3 reads CASKPSLGGRYNEQFF. CDR3 bases: TGCGCCAGCAAACCATCATTAGGGGGGCGCTACAATGAGCAGTTCTTC. The chain couples TRBV5-1 to TRBJ2-1, with D possibly being TRBD1 or TRBD2 (6 bases each). V lost 6 bases and J lost 3, with 19 bases in between. The CDR3 length is 16 residues. The germline V gene has CDR1 SGHRS and CDR2 YFSETQ.

This chain connects TRBV2 to TRBJ1-2, with D unclear. With 6 bases removed from V and 2 bases from J, the gap between germline ends came to 4 bases. There are 11 residues in the CDR3. The germline V gene encodes CDR1 SNHLY and CDR2 FYNNEI. CDR3 nucleotides: TGTGCCAGCAGGGAGAACTATGGCTACACCTTC. Translated: CASRENYGYTF.

V and J are TRBV6-5 and TRBJ1-5; D is unresolved. Deletions cut 6 bases from V and 9 bases from J, with 18 bases between. The CDR3 is 14 amino acids. Germline lookup yields CDR1 MNHEY and CDR2 SVGAGI. CDR3 sequence reads: CASSPGRFGTPQHF. The DNA for the CDR3 is TGTGCCAGCAGCCCCGGCAGATTTGGAACGCCCCAGCATTTT.

The J gene is TRBJ1-2, the V gene TRBV5-6, with D perhaps TRBD1 (6 bases). CDR1 is SGHDT and CDR2 is YYEEEE in the germline V gene. Deletions cut 0 bases from V and 8 bases from J, with 17 bases between. The CDR3 covers 15 residues. CDR3 sequence reads: CASSLAKGGLTGYTF. The DNA for the CDR3 is TGTGCCAGCAGCTTGGCAAAAGGGGGTCTTACAGGCTACACCTTC.

This chain joins TRBV28 and TRBJ1-2; weak D call: TRBD1 (6 bases). The V and J ends lost 5 bases and 6 bases respectively, with 10 bases between them. This CDR3 has 12 residues. Germline CDR1 is MDHEN and CDR2 is SYDVKM. The CDR3 loop reads CASSQQGNGYTF. The DNA of the CDR3 is TGTGCCAGCAGTCAACAGGGTAATGGCTACACCTTC.

Only a few counts were recorded for this clone. The chain links TRBV7-9 to TRBJ1-1, with D uncertain. Per the germline V gene, CDR1 is SEHNR and CDR2 is FQNEAQ (reference sequence). The CDR3 has 12 amino acids. Trimming took off 0 bases at V and 7 bases at J, with 6 bases between the two ends. The CDR3 spells CASSLATDEAFF. Here the CDR3 DNA reads TGTGCCAGCAGCTTAGCCACAGATGAAGCTTTCTTT.

The gene calls are TRBV6-5 and TRBJ2-7; D call uncertain. The V gene lost 6 bases and the J gene lost 0 bases, with 3 bases spanning the gap. Germline assignment: CDR1 MNHEY and CDR2 SVGAGI. The CDR3 runs 11 residues. This CDR3 reads CASRSSYEQYF. The CDR3 DNA follows: TGTGCCAGCAGGAGCTCCTACGAGCAGTACTTC.

A few counts support this clone. The genes are TRBV19 and TRBJ1-6; D gene ambiguous. This CDR3 spans 15 amino acids. Germline V lookup: CDR1 LNHDA, CDR2 SQIVND (reference sequence). Trimming cost V 5 bases and J 7 bases, with 15 bases left between them. Written as DNA, the CDR3 is TGTGCCAGTAGTCCACAGACGGTTAGGAATTCACCCCTCCACTTT. Its translation is CASSPQTVRNSPLHF.

This chain connects TRBV29-1 to TRBJ2-2; 7 bases agree with TRBD1. V was clipped by 6 bases and J by 5 bases; unmatched bases: 6. CDR1 and CDR2 from the germline V gene are SQVTM and ANQGSEA. This CDR3 has 13 residues. CDR3 bases: TGCAGCGTGCGACAGGGTTGGACCGGGGAGCTGTTTTTT. This sequence encodes CSVRQGWTGELFF.

The chain is built from TRBV5-1 and TRBJ2-3; D unclear. Trimming took off 0 bases at V and 1 base at J, with 9 bases between the two ends. Germline V lookup: CDR1 SGHRS, CDR2 YFSETQ. The CDR3 is 15 residues long. CDR3 sequence reads: CASSLAGWGTDTQYF. DNA of the CDR3: TGCGCCAGCAGCTTGGCGGGTTGGGGCACAGATACGCAGTATTTT.

V is TRBV4-2 and J is TRBJ2-1, with 15 bases lining up with TRBD2. J gave up 4 bases and V 3 bases, and 4 bases lay outside the gene matches. Germline CDR1 reads LGHNA; CDR2 reads YNFKEQ. The CDR3 has 17 amino acids. CDR3 in DNA: TGTGCCAGCAGCCATACCGGACTAGCGGGGGGGTACAATGAGCAGTTCTTC. Its protein product is CASSHTGLAGGYNEQFF.